The 18 T cell receptor beta chains reported below all come from one sample, sequenced in a study of blood T cell repertoires in COVID-19. TCRdb's table, derived via immunoSEQ multiplex PCR, lists solely in-frame clones and lacks some. Of about 130,000 clones in the sample, just under 85% were seen once. Sequences were obtained from peripheral blood. The receptors were sampled from a woman aged 80 or over with acute or convalescent COVID-19.

This rearrangement joins TRBV5-4 to TRBJ1-2; D gene uncertain. V was clipped by 3 bases and J by 8 bases, with 11 bases between them. The CDR3 loop spans 12 amino acids. From germline, CDR1 is SGHNT and CDR2 YYREEE (reference sequence). CDR3 DNA sequence: TGTGCCAGCAGCTCATCATTCGGGGGCTACACCTTC. This translates into CASSSSFGGYTF.

J is TRBJ1-6 and V is TRBV3-1 (or the pseudogene TRBV3-2); D gene unclear. This CDR3 is built from 15 residues. The V end was cut by 4 bases, the J end by 1 base, with 8 bases between. From germline, CDR1 is LGHDT and CDR2 YNNKEL (reference sequence). CDR3 in DNA: TGTGCCAGCAGCCTTGTAATGTCCTATAATTCACCCCTCCACTTT. This sequence encodes CASSLVMSYNSPLHF.

The chain links TRBV27 to TRBJ1-2; 7 bases are a match to TRBD1. CDR3 length: 13 amino acids. Looked up from germline, CDR1 is MNHEY and CDR2 is SMNVEV (reference sequence). J gave up 6 bases and V 6 bases, and 7 bases lay outside the gene matches. In DNA, the CDR3 is TGTGCCAGCAGCGACAGGGCTAGGGATGGCTACACCTTC. Encoded protein: CASSDRARDGYTF.

The chain joins TRBV14 to TRBJ1-6, with D uncertain. This CDR3 is 17 amino acids long. V was shortened by 0 bases and J by 10 bases, with 19 bases between the two germline ends. Germline values: CDR1 SGHDN, CDR2 FVKESK. The CDR3 nucleotides are TGTGCCAGCAGCCAAGATGAGGGCGGCGATTTTTGGTCACCCCTCCACTTT. Protein sequence: CASSQDEGGDFWSPLHF.

The V and J genes are TRBV5-6 and TRBJ1-3; 10 bases are shared with TRBD1. V lost 0 bases, J lost 0 bases, and 0 bases stayed unmatched. CDR1 and CDR2 from the germline V gene are SGHDT and YYEEEE. This CDR3 comprises 16 residues. DNA for the CDR3: TGTGCCAGCAGCTTGGGGACAGGGGGCTCTGGAAACACCATATATTTT. Translation: CASSLGTGGSGNTIYF.

This clone was detected once. J is TRBJ1-1 and V is TRBV6-4; 7 nucleotides line up with TRBD1. The J segment lost 1 base and the V segment lost 6 bases, leaving 5 bases of the junction unmatched. Germline V gene lookup returns CDR1 MRHNA and CDR2 SNTAGT. The CDR3 covers 14 residues. DNA of the CDR3: TGTGCCAGCAGCCCTGGGACAGAGAACACTGAAGCTTTCTTT. Protein: CASSPGTENTEAFF.

As for this clone: This CDR3 is also generated by other DNA sequences in the sample. The rearrangement joins TRBV19 to TRBJ1-5; D is unresolved. V lost 9 bases and J 2 bases, leaving 11 bases between the germline ends. The germline V gene has CDR1 LNHDA and CDR2 SQIVND (reference sequence). This CDR3 contains 13 residues. CDR3 bases: TGTGCCAGCCGCTCGCAGGGCAATCAGCCCCAGCATTTT. It yields the protein CASRSQGNQPQHF.

This clone was found a few times. The gene calls are TRBV11-2 and TRBJ2-1; D might be TRBD2 (6 bases). This CDR3 spans 15 amino acids. CDR1 and CDR2 from the germline V gene are SGHAT and FQNNGV. Between the trimmed V and J ends, which lost 1 base and 3 bases, there was a span of 10 bases. The CDR3 sequence is CASSLGGVSYNEQFF. The CDR3 bases are TGTGCCAGCAGCTTAGGGGGGGTAAGCTACAATGAGCAGTTCTTC. The entire variable domain, with the rest obtained from reference TRBV11-2 and TRBJ2-1, is as follows: EAGVAQSPRYKIIEKRQSVAFWCNPISGHATLYWYQQILGQGPKLLIQFQNNGVVDDSQLPKDRFSAERLKGVDSTLKIQPAKLEDSAVYLCASSLGGVSYNEQFFGPGTRLTVL.

The rearrangement links TRBV5-1 to TRBJ1-1, with D possibly TRBD1 on 6 matching bases. This CDR3 has 17 amino acids. V was shortened by 4 bases and J by 0 bases, with 19 bases between the two germline ends. CDR1 and CDR2 from the germline V gene are SGHRS and YFSETQ. CDR3 residues: CASSTYGTHSMNTEAFF. In DNA, the CDR3 is TGCGCCAGCAGCACCTACGGGACACATTCCATGAACACTGAAGCTTTCTTT.

The CDR3 coding sequence is TGCGCCAGCAGCCAAGGCAGGAAAAGATCTGCGCAAAACACTGAAGCTTTCTTT. It translates to CASSQGRKRSAQNTEAFF. This chain uses TRBV4-3 with TRBJ1-1; no definite D call. The CDR3 has 18 amino acids. V was shortened by 1 base and J by 2 bases, with 20 bases between the two germline ends. The V gene's germline CDR1 is LGHNA and CDR2 YSLEER.

V gene TRBV12-3 or TRBV12-4 combines with J gene TRBJ2-7, with D perhaps TRBD1 (5 bases). The CDR3 length is 13 residues. Trimming left V 4 bases short and J 0 bases short, with 7 bases between. This chain's CDR3 is CASSSDTSYEQYF. As DNA, the CDR3 is TGTGCCAGCAGTTCGGACACCTCCTACGAGCAGTACTTC.

This clone was detected once. V gene TRBV27 combines with J gene TRBJ1-3, with D tentatively TRBD1 (5 bases). In germline, CDR1 is MNHEY, CDR2 SMNVEV (reference sequence). The CDR3 contains 13 residues. Trimming took 5 bases from V and 4 from J, leaving 9 bases between them. The CDR3 DNA reads TGTGCCAGCAGTATCCGACAGGGAAACACCATATATTTT. Translated: CASSIRQGNTIYF.

The CDR3 nucleotides are TGTGCCAGCAGTTACCACCTTCCCGGGACTACGATCTCTGGGGCCAACGTCCTGACTTTC. Its protein product is CASSYHLPGTTISGANVLTF. The chain joins TRBV6-2 or TRBV6-3 to TRBJ2-6, with 7 bases lining up with TRBD2. Trimming at V came to 2 bases and at J to 0 bases, leaving 13 bases not matched to a gene. This CDR3 has 20 amino acids. CDR1 MNHEY and CDR2 SVGEGT come from the germline V gene.

The rearrangement joins TRBV5-8 to TRBJ2-2; D not certain. The germline V gene encodes CDR1 SGHTS and CDR2 YDEGEE. The CDR3 loop spans 13 amino acids. The V end was cut by 3 bases, the J end by 6 bases, with 9 bases between. The CDR3 sequence: CASSSLFAGELFF. CDR3 sequence (DNA): TGTGCCAGCAGCTCCCTCTTTGCCGGGGAGCTGTTTTTT.

The table lists this clone with a count of one. V gene TRBV9 combines with J gene TRBJ1-4; maybe TRBD1 (5 bases). This CDR3 is built from 15 residues. V was shortened by 2 bases and J by 7 bases, with 15 bases between the two germline ends. Germline V CDR1 and CDR2: SGDLS, YYNGEE. CDR3 loop: CASSVRGGFTEKLFF. CDR3 DNA sequence: TGTGCCAGCAGCGTCCGCGGGGGGTTTACTGAAAAACTGTTTTTT. Full variable domain (remainder filled in from reference TRBV9 and TRBJ1-4): DSGVTQTPKHLITATGQRVTLRCSPRSGDLSVYWYQQSLDQGLQFLIQYYNGEERAKGNILERFSAQQFPDLHSELNLSSLELGDSALYFCASSVRGGFTEKLFFGSGTQLSVL.

The chain couples TRBV3-1 (or the pseudogene TRBV3-2) to TRBJ2-5; no clear D. Germline assignment: CDR1 LGHDT and CDR2 YNNKEL (reference sequence). This CDR3 spans 16 amino acids. Trimming cost V 2 bases and J 1 base, with 14 bases left between them. This CDR3 reads CASSQLNPVSQETQYF. The CDR3 region has the DNA TGTGCCAGCAGCCAATTAAACCCAGTAAGCCAAGAGACCCAGTACTTC.

The rearrangement links TRBV7-2 to TRBJ2-5, with D possibly matching TRBD1 (6 bases). Looked up from germline, CDR1 is SGHTA and CDR2 is FQGNSA. V was shortened by 4 bases and J by 2 bases, with 14 bases between the two germline ends. The CDR3 covers 15 residues. The CDR3 DNA follows: TGTGCCAGCAGCTCCTCTGGGACATTACAAGAGACCCAGTACTTC. Amino acid sequence: CASSSSGTLQETQYF.

The genes are TRBV4-3 and TRBJ2-3; D call uncertain. The V gene lost 0 bases and the J gene lost 0 bases, with 4 bases spanning the gap. The V gene's germline CDR1 is LGHNA and CDR2 YSLEER. This CDR3 is 14 amino acids long. The CDR3 region has the DNA TGCGCCAGCAGCCAAGACTCCAGCACAGATACGCAGTATTTT. As protein: CASSQDSSTDTQYF.